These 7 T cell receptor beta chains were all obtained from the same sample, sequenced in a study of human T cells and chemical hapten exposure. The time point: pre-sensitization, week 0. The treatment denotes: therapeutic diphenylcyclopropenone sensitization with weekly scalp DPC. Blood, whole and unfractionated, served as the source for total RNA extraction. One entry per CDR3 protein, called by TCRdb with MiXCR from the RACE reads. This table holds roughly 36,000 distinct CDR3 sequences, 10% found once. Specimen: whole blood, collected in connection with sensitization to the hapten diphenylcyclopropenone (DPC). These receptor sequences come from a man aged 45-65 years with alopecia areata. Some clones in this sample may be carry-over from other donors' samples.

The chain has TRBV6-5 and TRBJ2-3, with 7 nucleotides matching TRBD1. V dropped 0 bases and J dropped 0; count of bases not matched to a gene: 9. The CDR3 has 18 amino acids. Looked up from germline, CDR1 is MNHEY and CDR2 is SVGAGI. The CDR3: CASSYSNYRGISTDTQYF. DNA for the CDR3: TGTGCCAGCAGTTACTCGAATTACAGGGGAATTAGCACAGATACGCAGTATTTT.

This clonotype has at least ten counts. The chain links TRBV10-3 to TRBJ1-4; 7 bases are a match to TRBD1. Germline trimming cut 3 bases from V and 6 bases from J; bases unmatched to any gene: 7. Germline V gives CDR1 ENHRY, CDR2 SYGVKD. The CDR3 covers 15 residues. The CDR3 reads CAISDVFQGDEKLFF. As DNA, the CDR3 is TGTGCCATCAGTGACGTATTCCAGGGGGATGAAAAACTGTTTTTT.

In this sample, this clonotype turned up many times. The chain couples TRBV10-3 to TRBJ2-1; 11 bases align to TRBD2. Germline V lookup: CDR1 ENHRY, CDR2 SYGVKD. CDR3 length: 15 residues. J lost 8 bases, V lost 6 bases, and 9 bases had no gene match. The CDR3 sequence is CAIRTGTSGRDEQFF. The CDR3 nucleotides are TGTGCCATCAGGACCGGGACTAGCGGTCGGGATGAGCAGTTCTTC.

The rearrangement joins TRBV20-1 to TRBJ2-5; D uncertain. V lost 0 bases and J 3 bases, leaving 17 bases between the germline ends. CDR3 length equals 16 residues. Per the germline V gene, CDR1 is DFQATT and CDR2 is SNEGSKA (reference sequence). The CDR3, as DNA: TGCAGTGCTAGAGATTCCCTAGAAGGACGGAAAGAGACCCAGTACTTC. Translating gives CSARDSLEGRKETQYF.

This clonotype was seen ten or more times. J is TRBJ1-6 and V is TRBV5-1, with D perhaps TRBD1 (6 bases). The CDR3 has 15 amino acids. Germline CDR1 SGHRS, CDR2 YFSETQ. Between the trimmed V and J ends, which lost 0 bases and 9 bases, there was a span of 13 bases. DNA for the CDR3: TGCGCCAGCAGCTTGGTCCAGGGACAAGGTTCACCCCTCCACTTT. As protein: CASSLVQGQGSPLHF. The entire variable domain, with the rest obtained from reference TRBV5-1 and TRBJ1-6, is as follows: KAGVTQTPRYLIKTRGQQVTLSCSPISGHRSVSWYQQTPGQGLQFLFEYFSETQRNKGNFPGRFSGRQFSNSRSEMNVSTLELGDSALYLCASSLVQGQGSPLHFGNGTRLTVT.

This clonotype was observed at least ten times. CDR3 in DNA: TGTGCCAGCAGGACTGGACAGAATTACGAGCAGTACTTC. This gives the protein CASRTGQNYEQYF. The genes are TRBV12-3 or TRBV12-4 and TRBJ2-7; a possible D gene is TRBD1 (6 bases). The CDR3 spans 13 residues. The V end lost 6 bases, the J end lost 4 bases, and 13 bases lay between the germline ends.

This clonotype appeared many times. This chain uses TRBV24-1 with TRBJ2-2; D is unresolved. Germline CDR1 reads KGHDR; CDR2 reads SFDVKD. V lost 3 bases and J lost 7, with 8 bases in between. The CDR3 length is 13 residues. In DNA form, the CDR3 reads TGTGCCACCAGTGATAGGGTTGACGGGGAGCTGTTTTTT. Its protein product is CATSDRVDGELFF.